Following are 6 T cell receptor beta chains from one sample sequenced in a study of blood T cell repertoires in COVID-19. Profiling relied on immunoSEQ multiplex PCR, and the TCRdb table lists in-frame clones only, not all of them. The sample lists 200,000 to 250,000 clones; approximately 81% were seen once. The sample comprised peripheral blood. These receptors originate from a woman aged 80 or over with acute or convalescent COVID-19.

The rearrangement joins TRBV11-3 to TRBJ2-1; perhaps TRBD2 as D (5 bases). CDR3 length equals 13 residues. Germline CDR1 is SGHNT and CDR2 is YENEEA. V was trimmed by 3 bases and J by 4 bases, leaving 7 bases between them. CDR3 amino acids: CASSFGEYNEQFF. CDR3 DNA: TGTGCCAGCAGCTTCGGGGAATACAATGAGCAGTTCTTC.

This chain links TRBV7-2 with TRBJ2-1, with TRBD2 as a possible D gene (6 bases). Per germline, CDR1 SGHTA and CDR2 FQGNSA. Trimming removed 1 base at V and 5 bases at J, with 12 bases between. The CDR3 is 15 amino acids. In DNA, the CDR3 is TGTGCCAGCAGCTTAGAGACGGGGGTCAACAATGAGCAGTTCTTC. Translated: CASSLETGVNNEQFF.

The chain recombines TRBV30 with TRBJ1-5; D might be TRBD1 (5 bases). The CDR3 runs to 15 residues. With 2 bases removed from V and 7 bases from J, the gap between germline ends came to 18 bases. Germline loops: CDR1 GTSNPN, CDR2 SVGIG (reference sequence). The CDR3 is CAWSLQGGYVQPQHF. CDR3 bases: TGTGCCTGGAGTCTCCAGGGTGGTTACGTCCAGCCCCAGCATTTT.

This clone appeared a few times. The chain uses TRBV29-1 and TRBJ1-1; tentatively, D is TRBD1 (6 bases). The CDR3 runs 13 residues. Germline V gene data show CDR1 as SQVTM and CDR2 as ANQGSEA. With 4 bases removed from V and 3 bases from J, the gap between germline ends came to 12 bases. As DNA, the CDR3 is TGCAGCGTTGGTGCAGGGGAAGACACTGAAGCTTTCTTT. It encodes CSVGAGEDTEAFF.

This clone was detected only a few times. This chain connects TRBV29-1 to TRBJ1-1; D gene ambiguous. CDR3 length equals 12 residues. Germline CDR1 SQVTM, CDR2 ANQGSEA. V lost 3 bases and J lost 1, with 6 bases in between. CDR3 sequence: CSVELSNTEAFF. CDR3 coding DNA: TGCAGCGTTGAGTTATCGAACACTGAAGCTTTCTTT.

In DNA form, the CDR3 reads TGCGCCAGCAGGGTTAACCCTACTAGCTTGAATTCACCCCTCCACTTT. Translation gives CASRVNPTSLNSPLHF. The J gene is TRBJ1-6, the V gene TRBV5-1; D ambiguous. The ends were cut back, 5 bases at V and 7 bases at J, with 19 bases in the middle. The germline CDR1 and CDR2 sequences are SGHRS and YFSETQ. There are 16 residues in the CDR3. Full variable domain (remainder filled in from reference TRBV5-1 and TRBJ1-6): KAGVTQTPRYLIKTRGQQVTLSCSPISGHRSVSWYQQTPGQGLQFLFEYFSETQRNKGNFPGRFSGRQFSNSRSEMNVSTLELGDSALYLCASRVNPTSLNSPLHFGNGTRLTVT.